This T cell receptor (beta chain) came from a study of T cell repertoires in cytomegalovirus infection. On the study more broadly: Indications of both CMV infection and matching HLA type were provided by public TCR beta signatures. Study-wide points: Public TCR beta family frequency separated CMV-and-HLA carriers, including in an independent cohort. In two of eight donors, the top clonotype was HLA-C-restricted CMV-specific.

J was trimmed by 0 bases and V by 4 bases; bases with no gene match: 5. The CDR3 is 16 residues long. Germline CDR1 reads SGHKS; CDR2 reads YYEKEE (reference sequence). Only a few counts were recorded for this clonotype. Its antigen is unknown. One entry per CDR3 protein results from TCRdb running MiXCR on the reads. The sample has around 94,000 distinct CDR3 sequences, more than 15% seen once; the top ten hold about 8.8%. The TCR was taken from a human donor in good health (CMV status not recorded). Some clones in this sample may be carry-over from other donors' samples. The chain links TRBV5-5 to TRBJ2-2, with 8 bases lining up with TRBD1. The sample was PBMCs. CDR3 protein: CASSPYRGTNTGELFF. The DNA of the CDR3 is TGTGCCAGCAGCCCTTACAGGGGGACGAACACCGGGGAGCTGTTTTTT.